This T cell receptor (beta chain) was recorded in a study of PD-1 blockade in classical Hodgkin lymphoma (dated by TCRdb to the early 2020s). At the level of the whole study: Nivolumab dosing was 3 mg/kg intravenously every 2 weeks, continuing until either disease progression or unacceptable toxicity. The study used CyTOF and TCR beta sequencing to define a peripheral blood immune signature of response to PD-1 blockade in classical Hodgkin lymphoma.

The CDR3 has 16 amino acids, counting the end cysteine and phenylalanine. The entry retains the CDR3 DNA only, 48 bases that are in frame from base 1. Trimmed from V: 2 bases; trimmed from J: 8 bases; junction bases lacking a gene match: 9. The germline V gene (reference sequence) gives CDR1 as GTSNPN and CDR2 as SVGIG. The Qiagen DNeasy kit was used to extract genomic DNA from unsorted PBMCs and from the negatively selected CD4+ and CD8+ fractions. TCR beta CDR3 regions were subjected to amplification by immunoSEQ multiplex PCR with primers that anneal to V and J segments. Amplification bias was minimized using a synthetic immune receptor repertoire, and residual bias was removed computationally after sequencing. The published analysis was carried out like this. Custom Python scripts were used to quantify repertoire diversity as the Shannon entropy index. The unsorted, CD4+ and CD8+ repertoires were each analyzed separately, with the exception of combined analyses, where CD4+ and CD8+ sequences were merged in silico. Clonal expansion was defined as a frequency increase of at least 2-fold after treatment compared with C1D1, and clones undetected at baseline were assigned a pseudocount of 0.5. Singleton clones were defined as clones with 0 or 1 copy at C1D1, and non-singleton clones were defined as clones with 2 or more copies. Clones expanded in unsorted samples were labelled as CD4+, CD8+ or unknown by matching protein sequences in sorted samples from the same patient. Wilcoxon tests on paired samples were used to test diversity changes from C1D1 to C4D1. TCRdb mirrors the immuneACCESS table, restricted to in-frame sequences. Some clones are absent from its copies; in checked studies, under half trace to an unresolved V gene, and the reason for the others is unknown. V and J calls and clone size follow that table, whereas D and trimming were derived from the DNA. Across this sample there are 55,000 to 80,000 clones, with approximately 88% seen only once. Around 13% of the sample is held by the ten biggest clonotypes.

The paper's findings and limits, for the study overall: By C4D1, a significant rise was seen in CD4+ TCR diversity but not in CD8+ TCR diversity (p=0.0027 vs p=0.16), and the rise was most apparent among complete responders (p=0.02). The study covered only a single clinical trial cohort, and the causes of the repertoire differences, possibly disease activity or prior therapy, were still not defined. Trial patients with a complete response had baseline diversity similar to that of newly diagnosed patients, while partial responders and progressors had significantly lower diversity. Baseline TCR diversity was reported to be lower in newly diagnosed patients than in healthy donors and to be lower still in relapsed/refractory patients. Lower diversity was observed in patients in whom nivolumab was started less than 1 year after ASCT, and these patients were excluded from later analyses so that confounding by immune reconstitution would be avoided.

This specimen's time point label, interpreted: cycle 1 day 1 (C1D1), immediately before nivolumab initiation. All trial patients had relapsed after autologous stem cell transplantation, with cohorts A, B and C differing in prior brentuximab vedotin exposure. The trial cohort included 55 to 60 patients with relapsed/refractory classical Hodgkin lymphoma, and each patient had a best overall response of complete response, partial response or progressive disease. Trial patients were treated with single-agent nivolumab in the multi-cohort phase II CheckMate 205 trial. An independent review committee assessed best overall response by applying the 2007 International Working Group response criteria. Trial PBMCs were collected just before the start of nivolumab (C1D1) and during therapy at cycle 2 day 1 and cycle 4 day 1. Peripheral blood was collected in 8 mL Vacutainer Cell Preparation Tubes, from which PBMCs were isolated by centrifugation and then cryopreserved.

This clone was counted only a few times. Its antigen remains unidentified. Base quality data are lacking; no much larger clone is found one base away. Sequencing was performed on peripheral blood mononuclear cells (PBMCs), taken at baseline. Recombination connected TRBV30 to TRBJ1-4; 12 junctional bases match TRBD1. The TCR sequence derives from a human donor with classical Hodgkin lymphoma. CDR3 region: CAWSPHPGTGGEKLFF. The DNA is TGTGCCTGGAGTCCTCACCCCGGGACAGGGGGCGAAAAACTGTTTTTT.